These T cell receptor beta chains were read from a single sample in a study of follicular helper T cells after annual influenza vaccination. TCRdb's table, derived via immunoSEQ multiplex PCR, lists solely in-frame clones and lacks some. The data contain 9,000 to 13,000 clones, roughly 77% of them singletons. The source material was CXCR5- memory CD4+ T cells sorted from blood, sampled on the day of influenza vaccination. The source is an adult who received the influenza vaccine. Each CDR3 is given with its conserved first and last residue. Fields, in order: CDR3 length, D gene, V gene, J gene, clone size, CDR3 DNA, CDR3 protein. A D gene is named only where the DNA matches it firmly. Clone size is not always given. Where it is, it says once, few, many or a class for expanded clones.

>17|TRBD2|TRBV4-1|TRBJ2-3|.
TGCGCCAGCAGCCAAGGGGGACTAGCGGGAGTATCCGATACGCAGTATTTT
CASSQGGLAGVSDTQYF
>15|TRBD1|TRBV7-8|TRBJ1-4|.
TGTGCCAGCAGCCCCGTAAGAGGGGACAGGGAAAAACTGTTTTTT
CASSPVRGDREKLFF
>15|.|TRBV6-5|TRBJ2-1|.
TGTGCCAGCAGCCTCGCCGGGAGTCAGTTGTCTGAGCAGTTCTTC
CASSLAGSQLSEQFF
>15|.|TRBV15|TRBJ1-5|once
TGTGCCACCAGCAACAGCAGGGTGCGCAATCAGCCCCAGCATTTT
CATSNSRVRNQPQHF
>15|TRBD1|TRBV28|TRBJ2-1|.
TGTGCCAGCAGGGGACAGGAACACTCCTACAATGAGCAGTTCTTC
CASRGQEHSYNEQFF
>13|.|TRBV28|TRBJ1-5|.
TGTGCCAGCAGTCGGGACAGCAATCAGCCCCAGCATTTT
CASSRDSNQPQHF
>15|.|TRBV10-3|TRBJ1-2|.
TGTGCCATCACTCAGAAAGAGGGTATAGGATATGGCTACACCTTC
CAITQKEGIGYGYTF
>15|TRBD1|TRBV6-5|TRBJ1-4|.
TGTGCCAGCAGTTACGGGACAGGGGGAGGTGAAAAACTGTTTTTT
CASSYGTGGGEKLFF
>11|.|TRBV2|TRBJ1-1|.
TGTGCCAGCAGTGGGTTACTTGAAGCTTTCTTT
CASSGLLEAFF
>18|TRBD2|TRBV7-6|TRBJ2-3|.
TGTGCCAGCAGCTTAGGACTAGCGGGAGGGCCGAAGGCAGATACGCAGTATTTT
CASSLGLAGGPKADTQYF
>14|TRBD2|TRBV2|TRBJ2-2|.
TGTGCCAGCAGTAGACTAGCGGAGACCGGGGAGCTGTTTTTT
CASSRLAETGELFF
>13|.|TRBV6-6|TRBJ2-5|.
TGTGCCAGCAGTTACAGGGACCAAGAGACCCAGTACTTC
CASSYRDQETQYF
>15|.|TRBV7-2|TRBJ1-5|.
TGTGCCAGCAGCTCAGCGGGGGCAGGCAATCAGCCCCAGCATTTT
CASSSAGAGNQPQHF
>16|.|TRBV21-1|TRBJ1-5|.
TGTGCCAGCAGCAAAGCGGGCCAGGGGGACAATCAGCCCCAGCATTTT
CASSKAGQGDNQPQHF
>14|.|TRBV28|TRBJ1-2|.
TGTGCCAGCAGTTTAGGTTACCTTAACTATGGCTACACCTTC
CASSLGYLNYGYTF
>11|.|TRBV20-1|TRBJ1-2|.
TGCAGTGCTAGCAACGGCTATGGCTACACCTTC
CSASNGYGYTF
>14|.|TRBV7-2|TRBJ1-3|.
TGTGCCAGCAGCTTAGGTTCGCACCCTGGCGAAGGATATTTT
CASSLGSHPGEGYF
>15|TRBD2|TRBV28|TRBJ2-7|.
TGTGCCAGCAGGGCCGGGACTAGCGGGAGCTACGAGCAGTACTTC
CASRAGTSGSYEQYF
>14|.|TRBV5-1|TRBJ1-2|few
TGCGCCAGCGGAAAAAGGGACTCCAACTATGGCTACACCTTC
CASGKRDSNYGYTF
>15|.|TRBV11-3|TRBJ2-3|.
TGTGCCAGCAGCTTGGGCCTATCTTCCACAGATACGCAGTATTTT
CASSLGLSSTDTQYF
>12|.|TRBV6-5|TRBJ1-3|.
TGTGCCAGCAGTGGATTAAGAAACACCATATATTTT
CASSGLRNTIYF
>17|TRBD1|TRBV30|TRBJ1-4|.
TGTGCCTGGAGTTCGCTCGGGTTCGGAGGGGGCGGCGAAAAACTGTTTTTT
CAWSSLGFGGGGEKLFF
>16|TRBD2|TRBV27|TRBJ2-1|.
TGTGCCAGCAGTCCCCGGGGGGGGGACGCGGTCAATGAGCAGTTCTTC
CASSPRGGDAVNEQFF
>15|.|TRBV7-9|TRBJ2-7|.
TGTGCCAGCAGCTTAGTCCGCCAGTCAACCTACGAGCAGTACTTC
CASSLVRQSTYEQYF
>15|.|TRBV7-2|TRBJ2-2|.
TGTGCCAGCAGCTTCGGAGGGTATAACACCGGGGAGCTGTTTTTT
CASSFGGYNTGELFF
>13|.|TRBV7-8|TRBJ2-5|.
TGTGCCAGCAGCTTATCCAGGGACACCGGACAGTACTTC
CASSLSRDTGQYF
>13|TRBD1|TRBV9|TRBJ1-1|.
TGTGCCAGCAGCGTGGGACAGGACACTGAAGCTTTCTTT
CASSVGQDTEAFF
>14|TRBD1|TRBV30|TRBJ1-4|.
TGTGCCTGGGGGACAGGGGGTCGGAGTGAAAAACTGTTTTTT
CAWGTGGRSEKLFF
>16|.|TRBV21-1|TRBJ2-2|.
TGTGCCAGCAGCAAAATCAGGGGGCGGTATTCCGGGGAGCTGTTTTTT
CASSKIRGRYSGELFF
>16|TRBD2|TRBV11-1|TRBJ2-3|.
TGTGCCAGCAGCCCCGTAGCGGGGGGGCAGGGAGATACGCAGTATTTT
CASSPVAGGQGDTQYF
>15|TRBD2|TRBV27|TRBJ2-3|.
TGTGCCAGCAGCCGACTAGCGGGAGATGTGGATACGCAGTATTTT
CASSRLAGDVDTQYF
>16|.|TRBV7-2|TRBJ1-3|.
TGTGCCAGCAGCTTAGTGGGAGGACTCTCTGGAAACACCATATATTTT
CASSLVGGLSGNTIYF
>13|.|TRBV19|TRBJ1-6|.
TGTGCCAGTAGTGAGAATAGAAATTCACCCCTCCACTTT
CASSENRNSPLHF
>15|TRBD1|TRBV19|TRBJ2-7|.
TGTGCCAGTAGTATGATCCGGGACAGGGTCTACGAGCAGTACTTC
CASSMIRDRVYEQYF
>13|TRBD1|TRBV29-1|TRBJ1-5|.
TGCAGCGTAAGGACAGGGACAGGACAGCCCCAGCATTTT
CSVRTGTGQPQHF
>13|.|TRBV15|TRBJ2-3|.
TGTGCCACCAGCAGACAGGGCGCAGATACGCAGTATTTT
CATSRQGADTQYF
>15|TRBD1|TRBV4-2|TRBJ2-1|.
TGTGCCAGCAGCGATACCGGGACAGGGGACAATGAGCAGTTCTTC
CASSDTGTGDNEQFF
>15|TRBD1|TRBV6-1|TRBJ1-1|.
TGTGCCAGCACCTTTGGACAGGGACTTAACACTGAAGCTTTCTTT
CASTFGQGLNTEAFF
>14|TRBD1|TRBV5-1|TRBJ2-4|.
TGCGCCAGCAGCTCCGGGACAGGGGTAAACATTCAGTACTTC
CASSSGTGVNIQYF
>10|.|TRBV23-1|TRBJ1-5|few
TGCGCCAGCAGTCGGCAGCCCCAGCATTTT
CASSRQPQHF
>15|.|TRBV19|TRBJ1-5|.
TGTGCCAGTAGTTGGGCCTTTGGCGGCAATCAGCCCCAGCATTTT
CASSWAFGGNQPQHF
>12|.|TRBV6-6|TRBJ2-7|.
TGTGCCAGCAGGGAACTCAAAGCCGAGCAGTACTTC
CASRELKAEQYF
>15|TRBD2|TRBV5-6|TRBJ2-3|.
TGTGCCAGCAGCGTGACTAGCGGGGGGGCAAATACGCAGTATTTT
CASSVTSGGANTQYF
>15|TRBD2|TRBV5-4|TRBJ2-3|once
TGTGCCAGCAGCCGGGAGGGGGGTAACACAGATACGCAGTATTTT
CASSREGGNTDTQYF
>14|TRBD2|TRBV18|TRBJ2-5|.
TGTGCCAGCTCAGCGGGACTAGATAGGGAGACCCAGTACTTC
CASSAGLDRETQYF
>13|TRBD2|TRBV10-2|TRBJ2-1|.
TGCGCCAGCAGCCTAGCGGGCCGCAATGAGCAGTTCTTC
CASSLAGRNEQFF
>15|TRBD2|TRBV27|TRBJ2-1|.
TGTGCCAGCAGTTTCACCTTCGGACTAGTCGATGAGCAGTTCTTC
CASSFTFGLVDEQFF
>15|TRBD1|TRBV2|TRBJ2-2|.
TGTGCCAGCAGTATAACAGGGGGCCTCACCGGGGAGCTGTTTTTT
CASSITGGLTGELFF
>13|.|TRBV29-1|TRBJ1-1|.
TGCAGCGTTTCCCACGGGTTAAACACTGAAGCTTTCTTT
CSVSHGLNTEAFF
>12|.|TRBV18|TRBJ2-5|.
TGTGCCAGCTCCCGACAACAAGAGACCCAGTACTTC
CASSRQQETQYF
>15|.|TRBV6-1|TRBJ1-5|.
TGTGCCAGCAGTGGGGAGTACGTGGCCGGCCAGCCCCAGCATTTT
CASSGEYVAGQPQHF
>17|.|TRBV7-2|TRBJ2-4|.
TGTGCCAGCAGCTTAATGATGCTCGGGGGCGGATCGAACATTCAGTACTTC
CASSLMMLGGGSNIQYF
>14|.|TRBV2|TRBJ2-2|.
TGTGCCAGCAGTGAGTCTGGGAACACCGGGGAGCTGTTTTTT
CASSESGNTGELFF
>13|TRBD1|TRBV28|TRBJ2-5|.
TGTGCCAGCTCAGGGACAGCTCAAGAGACCCAGTACTTC
CASSGTAQETQYF
>14|.|TRBV11-2|TRBJ1-2|few
TGTGCCAGCAGCTTATCATACGCAAACTATGGCTACACCTTC
CASSLSYANYGYTF
>17|TRBD1|TRBV5-5|TRBJ2-3|.
TGTGCCAGCAGCCGACAATGGACAGGGACTAGCACAGATACGCAGTATTTT
CASSRQWTGTSTDTQYF
>14|TRBD1|TRBV15|TRBJ2-2|.
TGTGCCACCAGCAAGGGACAGGGGATTGGGGAGCTGTTTTTT
CATSKGQGIGELFF